A single sample is the source of the 30 T cell receptor beta chains below, sequenced in a study of CD8+ T cells in alopecia areata. cDNA reverse transcribed from extracted RNA served as the sequencing template. TCRdb's copy holds only in-frame clones and misses some; the assay was immunoSEQ multiplex PCR. The table lists around 210,000 clones, just over 55% of them singletons. Sequenced sample: CD8+ T cells sorted from blood. The source is a human donor in good health.

V is TRBV5-1 and J is TRBJ1-2; D unclear. The germline V and J ends were trimmed by 6 bases and 8 bases, with 14 bases remaining between them. This CDR3 is built from 12 residues. Germline values: CDR1 SGHRS, CDR2 YFSETQ. CDR3 protein: CASTYWWIGYTF. The CDR3 DNA reads as TGCGCCAGCACCTACTGGTGGATAGGCTACACCTTC.

This rearrangement joins TRBV2 to TRBJ2-3; 7 nucleotides match TRBD2. Germline trimming cut 3 bases from V and 6 bases from J; bases unmatched to any gene: 9. The germline V gene has CDR1 SNHLY and CDR2 FYNNEI. This CDR3 has 15 residues. DNA for the CDR3: TGTGCCAGCAGTGAGCGAAGCGGGGCTGGCGATACGCAGTATTTT. Translating it yields CASSERSGAGDTQYF.

The chain recombines TRBV6-5 with TRBJ2-2; D unclear. V was clipped by 2 bases and J by 1 base, with 8 bases between them. The germline V gene has CDR1 MNHEY and CDR2 SVGAGI. There are 15 residues in the CDR3. DNA of the CDR3: TGTGCCAGCAGTTACCAGCTAGGGAACACCGGGGAGCTGTTTTTT. Translated: CASSYQLGNTGELFF.

The chain links TRBV6-1 to TRBJ1-5, with 10 bases matching TRBD1. Germline V gene lookup returns CDR1 MNHNS and CDR2 SASEGT. The CDR3 has 16 residues. The J segment lost 5 bases and the V segment lost 4 bases, leaving 8 bases of the junction unmatched. Written as DNA, the CDR3 is TGTGCCAGCAGTGCCCCGGGACAGGGGAACCATCAGCCCCAGCATTTT. The encoded protein is CASSAPGQGNHQPQHF.

This clone was seen only a few times. The CDR3 reads CASSIGQGYEQYF. Here the CDR3 DNA reads TGTGCCAGTAGTATAGGACAGGGCTACGAGCAGTACTTC. V usage is TRBV19 and J usage is TRBJ2-7; TRBD1 agrees at 7 bases. The CDR3 length is 13 residues. The trim removed 1 base at V and 3 bases at J, leaving 0 bases unmatched. Germline-derived CDR1 and CDR2 are LNHDA and SQIVND (reference sequence). The variable domain in full, with the rest retrieved from reference TRBV19 and TRBJ2-7, is DGGITQSPKYLFRKEGQNVTLSCEQNLNHDAMYWYRQDPGQGLRLIYYSQIVNDFQKGDIAEGYSVSREKKESFPLTVTSAQKNPTAFYLCASSIGQGYEQYFGPGTRLTVT.

The chain has TRBV5-6 and TRBJ2-5; 9 nucleotides match TRBD1. With 3 bases clipped from V and 1 base from J, the junction kept 4 bases outside the gene matches. The CDR3 spans 15 residues. From germline, CDR1 is SGHDT and CDR2 YYEEEE. The CDR3: CASSYGQGPQETQYF. CDR3 DNA sequence: TGTGCCAGCAGCTATGGACAGGGGCCCCAAGAGACCCAGTACTTC.

The chain combines TRBV27 with TRBJ1-1, with D tentatively TRBD1 (5 bases). Germline V gene lookup returns CDR1 MNHEY and CDR2 SMNVEV (reference sequence). This CDR3 region has 13 residues. V lost 8 bases and J lost 0, with 10 bases in between. The CDR3 is CASGDGMNTEAFF. The CDR3, as DNA: TGTGCCAGCGGGGACGGGATGAACACTGAAGCTTTCTTT.

CDR3 DNA sequence: TGTGCCAGCAGTGCAGGGACGAACACTGAAGCTTTCTTT. Encoded protein: CASSAGTNTEAFF. The chain is built from TRBV25-1 and TRBJ1-1, with D maybe TRBD1 (5 bases). V was pared by 4 bases and J by 1 base, with 7 bases between. The CDR3 has 13 residues. Germline loops: CDR1 MGHDK, CDR2 SYGVNS.

The chain carries TRBV5-6 and TRBJ2-2; D call uncertain. Trimming left V 4 bases short and J 8 bases short, with 9 bases between. The CDR3 extends over 12 amino acids. The germline CDR1 and CDR2 sequences are SGHDT and YYEEEE. This CDR3 is CASSAWLGELFF. DNA of the CDR3: TGTGCCAGCAGCGCCTGGTTAGGGGAGCTGTTTTTT.

The rearrangement joins TRBV9 to TRBJ1-2; TRBD1 agrees at 9 bases. Trimming cost V 7 bases and J 8 bases; bases outside gene matches: 12. Germline CDR1 is SGDLS and CDR2 is YYNGEE. The CDR3 length is 14 residues. The CDR3 nucleotides read TGTGCCAGCGGAGCCCGGGACAGGGTCAGCGGCTACACCTTC. Translating it yields CASGARDRVSGYTF. The variable domain in full, with the rest retrieved from reference TRBV9 and TRBJ1-2, is DSGVTQTPKHLITATGQRVTLRCSPRSGDLSVYWYQQSLDQGLQFLIQYYNGEERAKGNILERFSAQQFPDLHSELNLSSLELGDSALYFCASGARDRVSGYTFGSGTRLTVV.

The J gene is TRBJ1-2, the V gene TRBV30, with a possible D match to TRBD1 (5 bases). CDR1 is GTSNPN and CDR2 is SVGIG in the germline V gene (reference sequence). CDR3 length: 12 residues. The V and J ends lost 0 bases and 6 bases respectively, with 8 bases between them. The CDR3 loop reads CAWSVRGDGYTF. In DNA form, the CDR3 reads TGTGCCTGGAGTGTGAGAGGGGATGGCTACACCTTC.

V usage is TRBV30 and J usage is TRBJ2-1, with a weak D call TRBD1 (6 bases). Per the germline V gene, CDR1 is GTSNPN and CDR2 is SVGIG (reference sequence). V shed 0 bases and J shed 6 bases, with 21 bases lying between them. The CDR3 loop spans 17 amino acids. The CDR3 reads CAWSVGVGTRNPNEQFF. DNA of the CDR3: TGTGCCTGGAGTGTAGGGGTAGGGACACGTAACCCCAATGAGCAGTTCTTC. Complete variable domain (other parts from reference TRBV30 and TRBJ2-1): SQTIHQWPATLVQPVGSPLSLECTVEGTSNPNLYWYRQAAGRGLQLLFYSVGIGQISSEVPQNLSASRPQDRQFILSSKKLLLSDSGFYLCAWSVGVGTRNPNEQFFGPGTRLTVL.

The V call is TRBV27, the J call TRBJ2-7; D not certain. Trimming stripped 6 bases from V and 3 bases from J, with 6 bases between. In germline, CDR1 is MNHEY, CDR2 SMNVEV (reference sequence). The CDR3 runs 11 residues. CDR3 sequence (DNA): TGTGCCAGCAGGGTTGGCTACGAGCAGTACTTC. It yields the protein CASRVGYEQYF.

CDR3 sequence reads: CASSGPLPSTDEQFF. The CDR3 nucleotides are TGTGCCAGCAGTGGACCGCTCCCTTCTACCGATGAGCAGTTCTTC. This rearrangement joins TRBV25-1 to TRBJ2-1; D gene uncertain. The V gene lost 4 bases and the J gene lost 8 bases, with 18 bases spanning the gap. Germline CDR1 reads MGHDK; CDR2 reads SYGVNS. The CDR3 is 15 amino acids.

The count of this clone is one. A single base separates this from a much larger clone, so it may be a read error. The chain couples TRBV5-6 to TRBJ1-1; no clear D. Trimming cost V 4 bases and J 5 bases, with 12 bases left between them. Germline V gives CDR1 SGHDT, CDR2 YYEEEE. This CDR3 is 13 amino acids long. Written as DNA, the CDR3 is TGTGCCAGCAGCCAAGATAGGAGGACTGAAGCTTTCTTT. Translated, it gives CASSQDRRTEAFF.

The chain is built from TRBV4-1 and TRBJ1-1; D is ambiguous. The germline V gene has CDR1 MGHRA and CDR2 YSYEKL. CDR3 length: 14 residues. Between the trimmed V and J ends, which lost 4 bases and 0 bases, there was a span of 9 bases. This chain's CDR3 is CASSPRDMNTEAFF. The DNA of the CDR3 is TGCGCCAGCAGCCCTCGGGATATGAACACTGAAGCTTTCTTT.

This clone was recorded at least ten times. The chain recombines TRBV7-9 with TRBJ2-5; D is possibly TRBD1 or TRBD2 (5 bases each). Trimming took off 2 bases at V and 2 bases at J, with 12 bases between the two ends. The CDR3 is made up of 15 amino acids. Germline CDR1 SEHNR, CDR2 FQNEAQ (reference sequence). The CDR3, as DNA: TGTGCCAGCAGCTTAACCGGGACCCGTCAAGAGACCCAGTACTTC. The encoded protein is CASSLTGTRQETQYF.

The CDR3 here is CASTSLGWSEQYF. The CDR3 DNA is TGCGCCAGCACCTCTCTCGGGTGGAGCGAGCAGTACTTC. V gene TRBV5-1 combines with J gene TRBJ2-7; unclear D gene. V gave up 6 bases and J gave up 6 bases, with 16 bases separating them. The CDR3 consists of 13 residues. Germline V gene lookup returns CDR1 SGHRS and CDR2 YFSETQ.

The gene calls are TRBV6-5 and TRBJ2-1, with D possibly being TRBD1 (5 bases). The germline V gene encodes CDR1 MNHEY and CDR2 SVGAGI. V lost 2 bases and J 2 bases, leaving 10 bases between the germline ends. CDR3 length equals 15 residues. CDR3 DNA: TGTGCCAGCAGTTACGGGGCAGCTACCTACAATGAGCAGTTCTTC. Amino acid sequence: CASSYGAATYNEQFF.

The chain combines TRBV9 with TRBJ1-2; 7 bases align to TRBD1. Germline lookup yields CDR1 SGDLS and CDR2 YYNGEE. The ends lost 4 bases at V and 6 bases at J; junction bases unmatched: 15. The CDR3 covers 16 residues. CDR3: CASSPGADRNPHGYTF. DNA for the CDR3: TGTGCCAGCAGCCCAGGGGCGGACAGGAACCCTCATGGCTACACCTTC.

This clone was picked up a small number of times. The chain links TRBV19 to TRBJ2-3; the D gene is possibly TRBD1 (5 bases). CDR3 length equals 15 residues. The germline gives CDR1 LNHDA, CDR2 SQIVND (reference sequence). V lost 0 bases and J 2 bases, leaving 9 bases between the germline ends. This CDR3 is CASSIDPQATDTQYF. CDR3 bases: TGTGCCAGTAGTATAGATCCACAGGCCACAGATACGCAGTATTTT.

This clone was seen only a few times. The genes are TRBV2 and TRBJ2-5, with D perhaps matching TRBD2 (5 bases). V was pared by 7 bases and J by 5 bases, with 11 bases between. Germline V CDR1 and CDR2: SNHLY, FYNNEI. There are 12 residues in the CDR3. For the CDR3, the DNA is TGTGCCAGCACGGCGGGTCGGGAGACCCAGTACTTC. Amino acid sequence: CASTAGRETQYF.

V gene TRBV6-5 combines with J gene TRBJ1-6; a possible D gene is TRBD1 (5 bases). The CDR3 is made up of 14 amino acids. Germline-derived CDR1 and CDR2 are MNHEY and SVGAGI. V was trimmed by 2 bases and J by 13 bases, leaving 15 bases between them. CDR3 protein: CASSYVTGRTPLHF. The DNA for the CDR3 is TGTGCCAGCAGTTACGTCACAGGTAGAACTCCCCTCCACTTT.

The chain links TRBV13 to TRBJ2-7; no clear D. Trimming took 4 bases from V and 2 from J, leaving 6 bases between them. Germline lookup yields CDR1 PRHDT and CDR2 FYEKMQ (reference sequence). The CDR3 has 12 residues. This chain's CDR3 is CASSSVPYEQYF. The CDR3 DNA is TGTGCCAGCAGCTCCGTCCCCTACGAGCAGTACTTC.

This clone was observed a handful of times. The V and J genes are TRBV5-1 and TRBJ2-7, with 9 bases lining up with TRBD1. The CDR3 contains 16 residues. The ends lost 4 bases at V and 2 bases at J; junction bases unmatched: 10. Per germline, CDR1 SGHRS and CDR2 YFSETQ. CDR3 DNA sequence: TGCGCCAGCAGCGTCGGACAGGGGTTTTACACCTACGAGCAGTACTTC. It yields the protein CASSVGQGFYTYEQYF.

This clone was detected only once. The chain recombines TRBV29-1 with TRBJ1-3, with 8 bases identical to TRBD1. This CDR3 is built from 18 residues. Germline CDR1 is SQVTM and CDR2 is ANQGSEA. Losses at the gene ends were 4 bases for V and 2 bases for J; bases not matched to a gene: 16. CDR3 loop: CSVVGSMDQGAAGNTIYF. CDR3 bases: TGCAGCGTTGTAGGCAGTATGGATCAGGGGGCTGCTGGAAACACCATATATTTT.

V is TRBV7-9 and J is TRBJ1-1, with D hard to call. The CDR3 is 12 amino acids. V was pared by 3 bases and J by 0 bases, with 2 bases between. CDR1 and CDR2 from the germline V gene are SEHNR and FQNEAQ (reference sequence). CDR3 bases: TGTGCCAGCAGCTTCGTGAACACTGAAGCTTTCTTT. It codes for CASSFVNTEAFF.

The rearrangement links TRBV27 to TRBJ1-4, with a weak D call TRBD1 (5 bases). V lost 6 bases and J lost 7, with 18 bases in between. The CDR3 is made up of 15 amino acids. Germline loops: CDR1 MNHEY, CDR2 SMNVEV (reference sequence). The CDR3 nucleotides read TGTGCCAGCAGCCATCATACCGGGGCGGTTGAAAAACTGTTTTTT. Amino acids: CASSHHTGAVEKLFF.

This rearrangement joins TRBV7-9 to TRBJ1-1, with a weak D call TRBD1 (5 bases). This CDR3 is 14 amino acids long. V gave up 2 bases and J gave up 4 bases, with 11 bases separating them. Germline loops: CDR1 SEHNR, CDR2 FQNEAQ (reference sequence). CDR3 region: CASSLTQGSTEAFF. In DNA form, the CDR3 reads TGTGCCAGCAGCTTAACCCAGGGAAGCACTGAAGCTTTCTTT.

This clone has a handful of counts. The V gene is TRBV9, the J gene TRBJ2-7, with TRBD1 matching 7 bases. Germline V gene lookup returns CDR1 SGDLS and CDR2 YYNGEE. The CDR3 extends over 12 amino acids. The ends lost 4 bases at V and 3 bases at J; junction bases unmatched: 1. The CDR3: CASSPGGYEQYF. The CDR3 DNA is TGTGCCAGCAGCCCAGGGGGCTACGAGCAGTACTTC.